The 22 T cell receptor beta chains below all came from one sample that was sequenced in a study of identical twins. TCRdb fed the 5' RACE reads into MiXCR, producing one record per CDR3 protein. Among approximately 1.8 million distinct CDR3 sequences listed, about 32% were seen once. Sequenced: cord blood. Receptor source: a newborn girl in good health.

Only a few counts were recorded for this clonotype. The V call is TRBV20-1, the J call TRBJ2-1; 10 positions match TRBD2. Germline-derived CDR1 and CDR2 are DFQATT and SNEGSKA (reference sequence). The CDR3 totals 15 residues. With 0 bases clipped from V and 4 bases from J, the junction kept 3 bases outside the gene matches. The CDR3 loop is CSARDPSGRYNEQFF. DNA of the CDR3: TGCAGTGCTAGAGATCCTAGCGGGAGATACAATGAGCAGTTCTTC.

The rearrangement links TRBV12-3 or TRBV12-4 to TRBJ1-2; no clear D gene. This CDR3 has 13 amino acids. The V end lost 10 bases, the J end lost 2 bases, and 14 bases lay between the germline ends. The CDR3 DNA follows: TGTGCCATCCCCTCCGAGCAAAACTATGGCTACACCTTC. This sequence encodes CAIPSEQNYGYTF.

CDR3 DNA: TGCGCCAGCAGCCAGGGCGGACCCTACAATGAGCAGTACTTC. This encodes CASSQGGPYNEQYF. This chain uses TRBV4-1 with TRBJ2-7; no clear D gene. Trimming took 3 bases from V and 7 from J, leaving 16 bases between them. The germline gives CDR1 MGHRA, CDR2 YSYEKL. The CDR3 runs to 14 residues.

This rearrangement joins TRBV25-1 to TRBJ2-7, with 8 bases that match TRBD2. V shed 4 bases and J 0 bases; nucleotides not matched to a gene: 8. CDR3 length: 16 residues. Germline loops: CDR1 MGHDK, CDR2 SYGVNS. CDR3 protein: CASSGAGAGVSYEQYF. For the CDR3, the DNA is TGTGCCAGCAGTGGGGCGGGAGCGGGAGTCTCCTACGAGCAGTACTTC.

This chain uses TRBV5-1 with TRBJ2-1, with 8 bases lining up with TRBD2. Germline-derived CDR1 and CDR2 are SGHRS and YFSETQ. The CDR3 has 18 amino acids. The junction had 13 bases not matched to a gene; V was cut back by 3 bases and J by 2 bases. CDR3 protein: CASSSSEGSGKAYNEQFF. DNA of the CDR3: TGCGCCAGCAGCTCCTCTGAAGGTAGCGGGAAGGCCTACAATGAGCAGTTCTTC.

The rearrangement uses TRBV6-6 and TRBJ2-3; either TRBD1 or TRBD2 may fit D (5 bases each). The V gene's germline CDR1 is MNHNY and CDR2 SVGAGI (reference sequence). The CDR3 runs to 14 residues. The V and J ends lost 5 bases and 3 bases respectively, with 12 bases between them. The CDR3 protein is CASSTRDPTDTQYF. The CDR3 DNA is TGTGCCAGCAGTACCCGGGACCCAACAGATACGCAGTATTTT.

This clonotype was found a few times. The chain has TRBV2 and TRBJ2-5; TRBD2 aligns across 13 bases. The germline V gene encodes CDR1 SNHLY and CDR2 FYNNEI. The CDR3 is made up of 15 amino acids. With V trimmed by 8 bases and J by 2 bases, 5 bases remained unmatched. CDR3 sequence reads: CASGLAGVLQETQYF. CDR3 nucleotide sequence: TGTGCCAGCGGACTAGCGGGGGTCCTACAAGAGACCCAGTACTTC. Supplemented by reference TRBV2 and TRBJ2-5, the full variable domain reads EPEVTQTPSHQVTQMGQEVILRCVPISNHLYFYWYRQILGQKVEFLVSFYNNEISEKSEIFDDQFSVERPDGSNFTLKIRSTKLEDSAMYFCASGLAGVLQETQYFGPGTRLLVL.

The chain joins TRBV19 to TRBJ2-7; possible D gene TRBD1, 6 bases. V lost 5 bases and J lost 3, with 14 bases in between. The CDR3 is 14 residues long. Germline CDR1 LNHDA, CDR2 SQIVND (reference sequence). The CDR3 here is CASSPQGRDYEQYF. CDR3 sequence (DNA): TGTGCCAGTAGTCCACAGGGAAGGGACTACGAGCAGTACTTC.

This clonotype has a handful of counts. The rearrangement joins TRBV2 to TRBJ2-1, with no clear D. With 3 bases removed from V and 5 bases from J, the gap between germline ends came to 11 bases. The CDR3 loop spans 14 amino acids. Germline lookup yields CDR1 SNHLY and CDR2 FYNNEI. The CDR3 sequence is CASSDYRINNEQFF. The CDR3 DNA reads as TGTGCCAGCAGTGACTATCGGATAAACAATGAGCAGTTCTTC.

As regards this clonotype: It may be a read error: a sequence one base away is much more abundant. The CDR3 spells CIYWTGQETQYF. Written as DNA, the CDR3 is TGCATTTACTGGACTGGCCAAGAGACCCAGTACTTC. This chain links TRBV29-1 with TRBJ2-5; maybe TRBD2 (5 bases). The CDR3 runs to 12 residues. Germline loops: CDR1 SQVTM, CDR2 ANQGSEA.

The chain carries TRBV19 and TRBJ1-1, with a possible D match to TRBD1 (6 bases). This CDR3 is built from 13 residues. V was cut by 5 bases and J by 4 bases, with 11 bases left in between. CDR1 and CDR2 (germline): LNHDA, SQIVND (reference sequence). The CDR3, as DNA: TGTGCCAGTAGTCCGGACAGTGGCACTGAAGCTTTCTTT. Its translation is CASSPDSGTEAFF.

The chain is built from TRBV29-1 and TRBJ2-1; 9 nucleotides match TRBD1. This CDR3 has 13 amino acids. The J segment lost 6 bases and the V segment lost 5 bases, leaving 5 bases of the junction unmatched. Per germline, CDR1 SQVTM and CDR2 ANQGSEA. This CDR3 is CSVSRTGANEQFF. DNA of the CDR3: TGCAGCGTTTCTCGGACAGGGGCCAATGAGCAGTTCTTC.

In its sample, this clonotype was seen a few times. The chain combines TRBV9 with TRBJ1-2, with 10 bases aligning to TRBD1. J lost 5 bases, V lost 4 bases, and 14 bases had no gene match. The CDR3 covers 17 residues. The germline V gene encodes CDR1 SGDLS and CDR2 YYNGEE. The chain's CDR3 is CASSTGDSGQGRYGYTF. CDR3 coding DNA: TGTGCCAGCAGCACCGGAGACTCGGGACAGGGGAGGTATGGCTACACCTTC. The full variable domain, completed using reference TRBV9 and TRBJ1-2, is DSGVTQTPKHLITATGQRVTLRCSPRSGDLSVYWYQQSLDQGLQFLIQYYNGEERAKGNILERFSAQQFPDLHSELNLSSLELGDSALYFCASSTGDSGQGRYGYTFGSGTRLTVV.

The chain is built from TRBV13 and TRBJ2-1; 9 nucleotides line up with TRBD2. Germline V gives CDR1 PRHDT, CDR2 FYEKMQ (reference sequence). The CDR3 loop spans 17 amino acids. Trimming took 2 bases from V and 7 from J; bases not matched to a gene: 12. Here the CDR3 reads CASSLIAAGGPGNEQFF. The CDR3 nucleotides read TGTGCCAGCAGCTTAATTGCGGCGGGAGGGCCCGGGAATGAGCAGTTCTTC.

In this sample, this clonotype turned up a few times. The CDR3 is CASSLLQSTNEKLFF. The CDR3 DNA reads as TGTGCCAGCAGCCTCCTACAGTCAACTAATGAAAAACTGTTTTTT. The chain uses TRBV6-6 and TRBJ1-4, with D hard to call. CDR1 and CDR2 (germline): MNHNY, SVGAGI (reference sequence). V was clipped by 6 bases and J by 0 bases, with 11 bases between them. The CDR3 spans 15 residues.

The J gene is TRBJ1-5, the V gene TRBV25-1, with a possible D match to TRBD1 (6 bases). Germline loops: CDR1 MGHDK, CDR2 SYGVNS. V lost 0 bases and J 3 bases, leaving 15 bases between the germline ends. The CDR3 spans 17 residues. CDR3 region: CASSEYTDRPTNQPQHF. In nucleotides, the CDR3 is TGTGCCAGCAGTGAATACACCGACAGGCCCACCAATCAGCCCCAGCATTTT.

This clonotype has only a few counts. The chain links TRBV7-2 to TRBJ2-3; 10 nucleotides agree with TRBD2. In germline, CDR1 is SGHTA, CDR2 FQGNSA. Unmatched junction bases numbered 15, after V lost 2 bases and J lost 10 bases. There are 17 residues in the CDR3. DNA for the CDR3: TGTGCCAGCAGCTTAAAAGGAACTAGCGGGGAGATAAGGCCGCAGTATTTT. Its protein product is CASSLKGTSGEIRPQYF.

The chain carries TRBV5-1 and TRBJ2-3; D possibly corresponds to TRBD2 (6 bases). Germline CDR1 and CDR2: SGHRS and YFSETQ. V lost 1 base to trimming and J lost 8 bases, with 29 bases between them. This CDR3 contains 19 residues. DNA for the CDR3: TGCGCCAGCAGCTTGACAGGAAAGGTCTTCTCAGCCGTGGGGGGTACGCAGTATTTT. Protein sequence: CASSLTGKVFSAVGGTQYF.

The chain uses TRBV7-9 and TRBJ1-1; 11 positions match TRBD1. This CDR3 is built from 17 residues. Trimming cost V 2 bases and J 1 base; bases outside gene matches: 6. Germline V gives CDR1 SEHNR, CDR2 FQNEAQ (reference sequence). The DNA for the CDR3 is TGTGCCAGCAGCTTAATACGGACAGGGGGCCCGAACACTGAAGCTTTCTTT. Translation gives CASSLIRTGGPNTEAFF.

This clonotype turned up a few times. This rearrangement joins TRBV10-3 to TRBJ1-6; D gene uncertain. Per the germline V gene, CDR1 is ENHRY and CDR2 is SYGVKD. The V gene lost 3 bases and the J gene lost 0 bases, with 3 bases spanning the gap. This CDR3 is 14 amino acids long. The CDR3 protein is CAISDGSYNSPLHF. Written as DNA, the CDR3 is TGTGCCATCAGTGACGGCTCCTATAATTCACCCCTCCACTTT.

Only a few counts were recorded for this clonotype. The CDR3 bases are TGTGCCGGGTCCACGGCCTACAATGAGCAGTTCTTC. Residues: CAGSTAYNEQFF. The rearrangement links TRBV2 to TRBJ2-1, with no clear D. Germline V gene data show CDR1 as SNHLY and CDR2 as FYNNEI. Between the trimmed V and J ends, which lost 11 bases and 2 bases, there was a span of 10 bases. The CDR3 is 12 amino acids.

The chain combines TRBV28 with TRBJ2-7, with 16 bases identical to TRBD2. The germline V gene encodes CDR1 MDHEN and CDR2 SYDVKM. Trimming cost V 6 bases and J 2 bases; bases outside gene matches: 10. The CDR3 runs to 18 residues. The chain's CDR3 is CASSWHPGLAGGTYEQYF. DNA of the CDR3: TGTGCCAGCAGCTGGCATCCGGGACTAGCGGGAGGGACCTACGAGCAGTACTTC.